The source of this TCR beta chain is a study of shared clonotypes between healthy human individuals. The assay was run at deep level. Clones were sequenced by immunoSEQ multiplex PCR, and TCRdb holds only the in-frame ones, with some missing. Here the sample spans 550,000 to 800,000 clones, around 72% being singletons. V was shortened by 3 bases and J by 0 bases, with 10 bases between the two germline ends. The CDR3 sequence is 15 residues long. The germline V gene encodes CDR1 ENHRY and CDR2 SYGVKD. The receptor comes from a woman under 40 in good health. Sequenced input: memory CD4+ T cells sorted from blood. Subset given: CD45RA-negative fraction. The V and J genes are TRBV10-3 and TRBJ2-3, with a weak D call TRBD2 (5 bases). The CDR3 DNA reads as TGTGCCATCAGTGATGCAGCGGCTAGCACAGATACGCAGTATTTT. Amino acid sequence: CAISDAAASTDTQYF.